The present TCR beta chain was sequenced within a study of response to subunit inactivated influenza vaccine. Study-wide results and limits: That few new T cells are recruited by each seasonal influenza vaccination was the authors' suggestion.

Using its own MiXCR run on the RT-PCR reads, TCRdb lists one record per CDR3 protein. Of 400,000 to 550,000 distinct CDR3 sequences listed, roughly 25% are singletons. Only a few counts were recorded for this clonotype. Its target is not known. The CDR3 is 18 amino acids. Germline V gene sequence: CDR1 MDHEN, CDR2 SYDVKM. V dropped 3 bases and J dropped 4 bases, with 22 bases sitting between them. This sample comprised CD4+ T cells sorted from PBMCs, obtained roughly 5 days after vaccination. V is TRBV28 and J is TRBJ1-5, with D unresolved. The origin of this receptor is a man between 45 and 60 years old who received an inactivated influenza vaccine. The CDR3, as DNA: TGTGCCAGCAGTTTTAATCTGAGGGTGGAGGGCTTAAATCAGCCCCAGCATTTT. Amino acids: CASSFNLRVEGLNQPQHF.